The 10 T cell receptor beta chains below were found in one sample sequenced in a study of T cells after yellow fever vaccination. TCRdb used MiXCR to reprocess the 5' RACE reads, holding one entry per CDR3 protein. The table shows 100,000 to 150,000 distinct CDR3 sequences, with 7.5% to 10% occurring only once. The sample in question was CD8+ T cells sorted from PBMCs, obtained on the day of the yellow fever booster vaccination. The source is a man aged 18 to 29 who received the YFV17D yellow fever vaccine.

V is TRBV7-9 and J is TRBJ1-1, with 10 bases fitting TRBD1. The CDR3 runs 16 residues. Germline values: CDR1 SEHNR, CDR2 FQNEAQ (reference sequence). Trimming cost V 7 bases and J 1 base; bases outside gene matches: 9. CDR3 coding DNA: TGTGCCAGCACCCCTTCCCGGACAGGGGGGAACACTGAAGCTTTCTTT. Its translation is CASTPSRTGGNTEAFF.

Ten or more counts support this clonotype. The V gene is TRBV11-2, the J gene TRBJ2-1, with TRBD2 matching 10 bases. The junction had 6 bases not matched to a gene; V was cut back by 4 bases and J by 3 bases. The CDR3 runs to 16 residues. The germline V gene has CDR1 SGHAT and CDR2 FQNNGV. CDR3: CASSSRTSGVYNEQFF. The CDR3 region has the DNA TGTGCCAGCAGCTCCCGGACTAGCGGAGTCTACAATGAGCAGTTCTTC.

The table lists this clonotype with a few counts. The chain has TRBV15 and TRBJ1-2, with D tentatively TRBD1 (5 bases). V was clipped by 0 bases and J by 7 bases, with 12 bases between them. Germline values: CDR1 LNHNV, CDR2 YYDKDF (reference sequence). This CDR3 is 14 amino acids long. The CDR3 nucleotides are TGTGCCACCAGCAGAGACCGACAGTTTTCTGGCTACACCTTC. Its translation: CATSRDRQFSGYTF.

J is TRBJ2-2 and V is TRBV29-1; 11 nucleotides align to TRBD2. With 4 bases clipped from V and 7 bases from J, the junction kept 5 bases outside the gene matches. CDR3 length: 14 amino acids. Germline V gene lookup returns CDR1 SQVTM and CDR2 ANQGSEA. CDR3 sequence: CSVGLAGNFGELFF. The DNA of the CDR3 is TGCAGCGTTGGACTAGCGGGGAACTTCGGGGAGCTGTTTTTT.

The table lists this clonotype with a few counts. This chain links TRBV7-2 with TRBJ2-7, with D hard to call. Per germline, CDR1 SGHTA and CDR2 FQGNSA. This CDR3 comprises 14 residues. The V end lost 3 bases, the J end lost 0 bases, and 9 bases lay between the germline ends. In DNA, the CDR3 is TGTGCCAGCAGCTTCGTCGCAGCCTCCTACGAGCAGTACGTC. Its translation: CASSFVAASYEQYV.

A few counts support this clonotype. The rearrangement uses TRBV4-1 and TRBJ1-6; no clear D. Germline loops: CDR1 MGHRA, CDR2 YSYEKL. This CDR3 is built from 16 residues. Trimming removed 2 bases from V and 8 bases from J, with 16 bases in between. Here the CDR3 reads CASSQPPRGADSPLHF. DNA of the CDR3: TGCGCCAGCAGCCAACCCCCGCGGGGTGCAGATTCACCCCTCCACTTT.

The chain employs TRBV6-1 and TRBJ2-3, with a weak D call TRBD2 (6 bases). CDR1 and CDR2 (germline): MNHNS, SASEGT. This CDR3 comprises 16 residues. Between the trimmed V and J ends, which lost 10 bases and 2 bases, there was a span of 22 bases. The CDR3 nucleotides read TGTGCCACCGCTATCCGGGACTCCTGGGCCACAGATACGCAGTATTTT. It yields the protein CATAIRDSWATDTQYF.

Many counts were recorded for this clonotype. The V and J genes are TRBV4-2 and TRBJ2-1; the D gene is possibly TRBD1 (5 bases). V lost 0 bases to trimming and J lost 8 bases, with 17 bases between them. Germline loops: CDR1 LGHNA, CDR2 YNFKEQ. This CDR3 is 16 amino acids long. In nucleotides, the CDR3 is TGTGCCAGCAGCCAAGATCATTCAAGGGGTGGTGATGAGCAGTTCTTC. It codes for CASSQDHSRGGDEQFF.

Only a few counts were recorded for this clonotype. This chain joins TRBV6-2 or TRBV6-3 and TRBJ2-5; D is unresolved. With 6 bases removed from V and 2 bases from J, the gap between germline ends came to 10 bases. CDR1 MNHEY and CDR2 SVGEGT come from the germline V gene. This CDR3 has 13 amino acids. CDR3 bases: TGTGCCAGCAGCCCATCTTATCAAGAGACCCAGTACTTC. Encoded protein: CASSPSYQETQYF.

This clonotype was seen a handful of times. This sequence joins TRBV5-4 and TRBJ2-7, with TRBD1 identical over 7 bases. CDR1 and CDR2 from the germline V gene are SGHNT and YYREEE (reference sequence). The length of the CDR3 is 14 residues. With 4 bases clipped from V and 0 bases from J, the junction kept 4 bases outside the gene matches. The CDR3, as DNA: TGTGCCAGCAGCCTGTACAGGGGCTCCTACGAGCAGTACGTC. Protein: CASSLYRGSYEQYV.